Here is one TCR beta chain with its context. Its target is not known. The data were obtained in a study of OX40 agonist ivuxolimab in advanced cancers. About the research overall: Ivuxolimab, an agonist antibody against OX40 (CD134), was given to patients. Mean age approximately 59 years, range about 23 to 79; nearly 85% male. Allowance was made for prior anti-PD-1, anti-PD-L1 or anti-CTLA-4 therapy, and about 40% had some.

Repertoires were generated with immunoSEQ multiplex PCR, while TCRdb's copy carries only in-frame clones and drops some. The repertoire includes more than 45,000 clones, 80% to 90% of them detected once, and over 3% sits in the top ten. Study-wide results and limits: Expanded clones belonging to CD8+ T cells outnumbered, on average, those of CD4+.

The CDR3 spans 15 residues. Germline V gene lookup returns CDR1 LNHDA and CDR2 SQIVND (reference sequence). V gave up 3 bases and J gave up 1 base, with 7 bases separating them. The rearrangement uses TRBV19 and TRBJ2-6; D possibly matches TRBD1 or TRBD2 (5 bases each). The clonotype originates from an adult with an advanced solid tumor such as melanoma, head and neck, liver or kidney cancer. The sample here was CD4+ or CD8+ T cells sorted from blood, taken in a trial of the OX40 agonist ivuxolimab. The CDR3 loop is CASSIWGSGANVLTF. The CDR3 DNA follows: TGTGCCAGTAGTATTTGGGGGTCTGGGGCCAACGTCCTGACTTTC.